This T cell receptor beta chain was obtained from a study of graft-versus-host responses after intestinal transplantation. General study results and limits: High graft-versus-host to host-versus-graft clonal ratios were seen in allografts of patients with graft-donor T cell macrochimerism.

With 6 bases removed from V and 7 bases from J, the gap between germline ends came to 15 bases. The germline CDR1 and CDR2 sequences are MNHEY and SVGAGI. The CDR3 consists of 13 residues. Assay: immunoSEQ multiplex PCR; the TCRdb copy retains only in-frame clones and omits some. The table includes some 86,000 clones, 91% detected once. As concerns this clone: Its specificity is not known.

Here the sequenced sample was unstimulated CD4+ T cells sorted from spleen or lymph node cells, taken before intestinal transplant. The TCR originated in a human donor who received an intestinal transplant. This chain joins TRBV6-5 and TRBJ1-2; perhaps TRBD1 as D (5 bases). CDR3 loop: CASRNSGWGGYTF. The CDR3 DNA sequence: TGTGCCAGCAGAAACTCAGGGTGGGGTGGCTACACCTTC.